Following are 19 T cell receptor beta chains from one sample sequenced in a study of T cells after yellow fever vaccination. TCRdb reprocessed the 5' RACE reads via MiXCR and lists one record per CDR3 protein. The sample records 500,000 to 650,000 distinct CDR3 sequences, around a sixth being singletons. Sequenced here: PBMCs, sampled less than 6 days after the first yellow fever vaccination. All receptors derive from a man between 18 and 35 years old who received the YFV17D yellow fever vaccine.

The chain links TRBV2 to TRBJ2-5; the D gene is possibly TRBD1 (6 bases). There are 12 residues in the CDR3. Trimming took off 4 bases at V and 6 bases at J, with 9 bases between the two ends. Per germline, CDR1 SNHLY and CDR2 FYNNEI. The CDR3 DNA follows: TGTGCCAGCAGTGCTCAGGGGAAGACCCAGTACTTC. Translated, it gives CASSAQGKTQYF.

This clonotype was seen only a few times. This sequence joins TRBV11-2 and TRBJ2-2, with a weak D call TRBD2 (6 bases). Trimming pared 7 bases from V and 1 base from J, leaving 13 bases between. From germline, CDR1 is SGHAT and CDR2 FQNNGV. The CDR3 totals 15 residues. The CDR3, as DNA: TGTGCCAGCACCACCGGGGGAATGAACACCGGGGAGCTGTTTTTT. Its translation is CASTTGGMNTGELFF. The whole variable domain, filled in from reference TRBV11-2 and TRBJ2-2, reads EAGVAQSPRYKIIEKRQSVAFWCNPISGHATLYWYQQILGQGPKLLIQFQNNGVVDDSQLPKDRFSAERLKGVDSTLKIQPAKLEDSAVYLCASTTGGMNTGELFFGEGSRLTVL.

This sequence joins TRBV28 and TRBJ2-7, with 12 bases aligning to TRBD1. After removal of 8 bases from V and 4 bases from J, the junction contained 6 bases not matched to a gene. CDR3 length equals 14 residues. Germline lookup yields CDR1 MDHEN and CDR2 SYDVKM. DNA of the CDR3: TGTGCCAGCGTTGCGGGACAGGGGGCGTACGAGCAGTACGTC. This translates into CASVAGQGAYEQYV.

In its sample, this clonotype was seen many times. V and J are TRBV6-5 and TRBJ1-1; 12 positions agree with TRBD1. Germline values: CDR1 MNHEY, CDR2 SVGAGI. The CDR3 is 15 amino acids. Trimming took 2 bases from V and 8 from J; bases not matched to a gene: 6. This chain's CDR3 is CASSYKSGTGGEAFF. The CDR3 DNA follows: TGTGCCAGCAGTTACAAGTCGGGGACAGGGGGCGAAGCTTTCTTT.

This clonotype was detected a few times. The CDR3 bases are TGTGCCAGCAGCCAAGATTATGGAGCGGGCAGGGCTGAGTTCTTC. It specifies CASSQDYGAGRAEFF. The gene calls are TRBV3-1 and TRBJ2-1; a weak D match, TRBD2 (6 bases). CDR1 is LGHDT and CDR2 is YNNKEL in the germline V gene (reference sequence). The V end lost 0 bases, the J end lost 14 bases, and 20 bases lay between the germline ends. The CDR3 contains 15 residues.

The CDR3 spells CASSLDWQAKDTQYF. The CDR3 DNA sequence: TGTGCCAGCAGCTTAGATTGGCAGGCCAAAGATACGCAGTATTTT. The gene calls are TRBV11-3 and TRBJ2-3, with unresolved D. Germline CDR1 and CDR2: SGHNT and YENEEA. V lost 0 bases and J lost 5, with 12 bases in between. The CDR3 extends over 15 amino acids.

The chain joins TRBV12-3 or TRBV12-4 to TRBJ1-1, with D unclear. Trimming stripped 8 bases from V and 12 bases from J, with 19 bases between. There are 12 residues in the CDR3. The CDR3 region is CASRRGAWVPFF. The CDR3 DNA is TGTGCCAGCCGACGGGGAGCCTGGGTACCTTTCTTT.

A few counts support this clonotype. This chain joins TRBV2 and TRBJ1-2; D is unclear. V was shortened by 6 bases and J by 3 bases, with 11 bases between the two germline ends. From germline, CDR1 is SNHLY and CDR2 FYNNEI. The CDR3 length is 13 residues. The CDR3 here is CASSAIVDYGYTF. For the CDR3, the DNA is TGTGCCAGCAGCGCCATAGTAGACTATGGCTACACCTTC.

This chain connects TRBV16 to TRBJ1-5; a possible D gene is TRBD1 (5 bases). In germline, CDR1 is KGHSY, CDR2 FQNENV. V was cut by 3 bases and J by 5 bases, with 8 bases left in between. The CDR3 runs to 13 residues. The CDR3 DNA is TGTGCCAGCAGCCAGGGGCTTCATCAGCCCCAGCATTTT. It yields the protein CASSQGLHQPQHF.

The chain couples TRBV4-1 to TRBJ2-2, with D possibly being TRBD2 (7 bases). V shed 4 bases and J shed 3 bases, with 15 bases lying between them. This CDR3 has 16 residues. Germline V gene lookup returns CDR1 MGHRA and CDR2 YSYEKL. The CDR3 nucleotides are TGCGCCAGCAGCCTCGTCAAGGGGGGGCACACCGGGGAGCTGTTTTTT. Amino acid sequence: CASSLVKGGHTGELFF.

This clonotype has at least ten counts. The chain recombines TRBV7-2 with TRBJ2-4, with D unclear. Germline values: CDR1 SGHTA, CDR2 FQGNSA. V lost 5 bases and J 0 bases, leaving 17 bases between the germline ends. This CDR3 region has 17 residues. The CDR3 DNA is TGTGCCAGCAGCCTACGGCAGTCGGGTGTAGCCAAAAACATTCAGTACTTC. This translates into CASSLRQSGVAKNIQYF.

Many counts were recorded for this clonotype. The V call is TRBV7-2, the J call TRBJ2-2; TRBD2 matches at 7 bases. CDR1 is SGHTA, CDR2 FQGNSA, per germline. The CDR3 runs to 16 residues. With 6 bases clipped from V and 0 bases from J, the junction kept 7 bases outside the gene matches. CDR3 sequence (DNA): TGTGCCAGCAGTCCACCAGGACTAGCGAACACCGGGGAGCTGTTTTTT. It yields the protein CASSPPGLANTGELFF. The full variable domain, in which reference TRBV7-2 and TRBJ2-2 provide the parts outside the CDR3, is GAGVSQSPSNKVTEKGKDVELRCDPISGHTALYWYRQSLGQGLEFLIYFQGNSAPDKSGLPSDRFSAERTGGSVSTLTIQRTQQEDSAVYLCASSPPGLANTGELFFGEGSRLTVL.

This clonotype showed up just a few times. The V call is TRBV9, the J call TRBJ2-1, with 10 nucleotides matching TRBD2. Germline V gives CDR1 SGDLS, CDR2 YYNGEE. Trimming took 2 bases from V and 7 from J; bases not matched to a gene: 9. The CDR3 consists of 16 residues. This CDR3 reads CASSVRLAGRSNEQFF. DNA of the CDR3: TGTGCCAGCAGCGTTAGACTAGCGGGCCGAAGTAATGAGCAGTTCTTC.

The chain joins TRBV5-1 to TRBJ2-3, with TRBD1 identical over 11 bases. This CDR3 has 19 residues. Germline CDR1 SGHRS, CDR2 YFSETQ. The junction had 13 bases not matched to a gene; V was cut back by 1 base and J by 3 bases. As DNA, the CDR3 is TGCGCCAGCAGCTTGATCATCTCCGGGACAGGGGGTACTACAGATACGCAGTATTTT. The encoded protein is CASSLIISGTGGTTDTQYF.

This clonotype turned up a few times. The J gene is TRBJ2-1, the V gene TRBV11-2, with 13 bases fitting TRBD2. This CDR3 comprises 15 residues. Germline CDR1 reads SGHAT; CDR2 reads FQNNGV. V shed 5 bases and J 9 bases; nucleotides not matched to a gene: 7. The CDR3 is CASSTTSGGATEQFF. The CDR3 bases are TGTGCCAGCAGCACAACTAGCGGGGGGGCCACTGAGCAGTTCTTC.

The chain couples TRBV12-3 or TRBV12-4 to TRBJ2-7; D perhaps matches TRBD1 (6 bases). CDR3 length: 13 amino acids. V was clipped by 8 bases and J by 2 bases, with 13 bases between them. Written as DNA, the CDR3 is TGTGCCAGCTCAGACAGGCGTCCCTACGAGCAGTACTTC. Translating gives CASSDRRPYEQYF.

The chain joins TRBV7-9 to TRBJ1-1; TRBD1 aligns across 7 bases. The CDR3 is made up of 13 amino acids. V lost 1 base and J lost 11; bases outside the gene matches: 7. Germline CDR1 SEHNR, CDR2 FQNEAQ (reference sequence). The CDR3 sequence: CASSLGGGDGAFF. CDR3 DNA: TGTGCCAGCAGCTTAGGAGGGGGCGACGGGGCTTTCTTT.

CDR3 sequence: CASSYSAGFYNSPLHF. The CDR3 coding sequence is TGTGCCAGCAGTTACTCGGCAGGTTTCTATAATTCACCCCTCCACTTT. The chain uses TRBV6-5 and TRBJ1-6; D call uncertain. Germline CDR1 reads MNHEY; CDR2 reads SVGAGI. Trimming took 0 bases from V and 3 from J, leaving 9 bases between them. This CDR3 has 16 amino acids.

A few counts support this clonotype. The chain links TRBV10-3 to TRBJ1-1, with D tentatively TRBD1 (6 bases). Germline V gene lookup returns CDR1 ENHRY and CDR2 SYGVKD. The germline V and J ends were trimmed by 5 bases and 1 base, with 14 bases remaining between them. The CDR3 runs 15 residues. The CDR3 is CAISSRGRGNTEAFF. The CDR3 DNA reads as TGTGCCATCAGTTCCAGGGGACGGGGGAACACTGAAGCTTTCTTT.